The 21 T cell receptor beta chains below come from one sample, sequenced in a study of T-cell reconstitution after alpha-beta-depleted transplantation in children. Molecular barcoding with unique molecular identifiers was used for the TCRbeta library. Via MiXCR, TCRdb re-called the PCR reads, giving one row per CDR3 protein. The repertoire has approximately 91,000 distinct CDR3 sequences, roughly 8% of them found once; the top ten carry about 7%. The sequenced sample was PBMCs from the stem cell graft donor, obtained from the stem cell graft. These receptors came from a human donor who donated a stem cell graft to a child with congenital amegakaryocytic thrombocytopenia.

This clonotype has only a few counts. This chain uses TRBV5-6 with TRBJ1-2; D not resolved. V was shortened by 0 bases and J by 4 bases, with 7 bases between the two germline ends. The germline CDR1 and CDR2 sequences are SGHDT and YYEEEE. This CDR3 has 13 residues. CDR3 coding DNA: TGTGCCAGCAGCTTGGAAGTTTTCTATGGCTACACCTTC. Translated, it gives CASSLEVFYGYTF.

The sample holds a few counts of this clonotype. The chain joins TRBV15 to TRBJ2-5; D uncertain. The germline gives CDR1 LNHNV, CDR2 YYDKDF (reference sequence). The CDR3 consists of 12 residues. Trimming took off 4 bases at V and 5 bases at J, with 8 bases between the two ends. The CDR3 nucleotides read TGTGCCACCAGCAACGTAGGCGAGACCCAGTACTTC. It codes for CATSNVGETQYF.

At least ten counts were recorded for this clonotype. V is TRBV5-6 and J is TRBJ1-1, with D possibly TRBD1 on 5 matching bases. The V gene lost 2 bases and the J gene lost 3 bases, with 11 bases spanning the gap. The germline V gene encodes CDR1 SGHDT and CDR2 YYEEEE. The CDR3 covers 14 residues. The CDR3 sequence: CASSLRWDDTEAFF. CDR3 in DNA: TGTGCCAGCAGCTTACGGTGGGACGACACTGAAGCTTTCTTT. Based on the CDR3 plus reference TRBV5-6 and TRBJ1-1, the full variable domain is DAGVTQSPTHLIKTRGQQVTLRCSPKSGHDTVSWYQQALGQGPQFIFQYYEEEERQRGNFPDRFSGHQFPNYSSELNVNALLLGDSALYLCASSLRWDDTEAFFGQGTRLTVV.

This clonotype was seen ten or more times. The chain has TRBV5-5 and TRBJ2-2; D is undetermined. Germline-derived CDR1 and CDR2 are SGHKS and YYEKEE (reference sequence). CDR3 length: 11 amino acids. V gave up 1 base and J gave up 8 bases, with 3 bases separating them. CDR3 amino acids: CASSLLGELFF. As DNA, the CDR3 is TGTGCCAGCAGCTTGCTAGGGGAGCTGTTTTTT.

This clonotype was seen ten or more times. The chain employs TRBV7-2 and TRBJ2-7, with TRBD2 identical over 11 bases. CDR1 and CDR2 from the germline V gene are SGHTA and FQGNSA. CDR3 length: 16 residues. The trim removed 5 bases at V and 0 bases at J, leaving 6 bases unmatched. CDR3 sequence: CASSPDGTSGSYEQYF. CDR3 coding DNA: TGTGCCAGCAGCCCGGACGGGACTAGCGGCTCCTACGAGCAGTACTTC. Based on the CDR3 plus reference TRBV7-2 and TRBJ2-7, the full variable domain is GAGVSQSPSNKVTEKGKDVELRCDPISGHTALYWYRQSLGQGLEFLIYFQGNSAPDKSGLPSDRFSAERTGGSVSTLTIQRTQQEDSAVYLCASSPDGTSGSYEQYFGPGTRLTVT.

This clonotype was found many times. V is TRBV7-2 and J is TRBJ1-5, with D possibly TRBD1 on 6 matching bases. The germline V gene has CDR1 SGHTA and CDR2 FQGNSA. The CDR3 length is 13 residues. V was pared by 4 bases and J by 4 bases, with 8 bases between. The CDR3 region is CASSSRGNQPQHF. DNA for the CDR3: TGTGCCAGCAGCTCTAGGGGGAATCAGCCCCAGCATTTT.

The table lists this clonotype with many counts. The genes are TRBV20-1 and TRBJ1-2; D unclear. CDR1 and CDR2 from the germline V gene are DFQATT and SNEGSKA (reference sequence). The CDR3 is 14 amino acids. Between the trimmed V and J ends, which lost 6 bases and 0 bases, there was a span of 14 bases. Here the CDR3 DNA reads TGCAGTGCCGGAGACACACATTCTAACTATGGCTACACCTTC. It translates to CSAGDTHSNYGYTF.

This clonotype has at least ten counts. The rearrangement links TRBV12-3 or TRBV12-4 to TRBJ1-4; no definite D call. Deletions cut 3 bases from V and 5 bases from J, with 13 bases between. The CDR3 runs 15 residues. CDR3 sequence (DNA): TGTGCCAGCAGTTTTAGTCCGGGGTGGAATGAAAAACTGTTTTTT. Protein product: CASSFSPGWNEKLFF.

This clonotype was seen repeatedly, ten times or more. The chain carries TRBV20-1 and TRBJ1-2; D is uncertain. Trimming shortened V by 1 base and J by 8 bases, and 11 bases separated the two germline ends. The CDR3 is made up of 12 amino acids. Germline assignment: CDR1 DFQATT and CDR2 SNEGSKA (reference sequence). The CDR3 DNA reads as TGCAGTGCTAGAGGCGGCTCGATAGGCTACACCTTC. Translated, it gives CSARGGSIGYTF.

V usage is TRBV2 and J usage is TRBJ2-5; TRBD1 aligns across 12 bases. The CDR3 is made up of 15 amino acids. Losses at the gene ends were 8 bases for V and 5 bases for J; bases not matched to a gene: 9. CDR1 is SNHLY and CDR2 is FYNNEI in the germline V gene. For the CDR3, the DNA is TGTGCCAGCCGGCCCGGGACAGGGGGCTGGGAGACCCAGTACTTC. It codes for CASRPGTGGWETQYF.

The sample holds a few counts of this clonotype. The V gene is TRBV20-1, the J gene TRBJ2-3; D not certain. V lost 3 bases and J 5 bases, leaving 3 bases between the germline ends. There are 10 residues in the CDR3. Germline CDR1 reads DFQATT; CDR2 reads SNEGSKA (reference sequence). The CDR3 nucleotides are TGCAGTGCTAGTAAAGATACGCAGTATTTT. This gives the protein CSASKDTQYF.

The sample holds many counts of this clonotype. This chain connects TRBV20-1 to TRBJ1-5; TRBD1 aligns across 11 bases. There are 17 residues in the CDR3. Germline V gene lookup returns CDR1 DFQATT and CDR2 SNEGSKA (reference sequence). V lost 3 bases to trimming and J lost 2 bases; unmatched junction nucleotides: 9. The CDR3 DNA sequence: TGCAGTGCTAGTTCCCCGGGACAGGGGGTAGGCAATCAGCCCCAGCATTTT. As protein: CSASSPGQGVGNQPQHF.

This clonotype was observed many times. The chain has TRBV5-1 and TRBJ1-1; D is undetermined. In germline, CDR1 is SGHRS, CDR2 YFSETQ. This CDR3 is built from 13 residues. Trimming removed 4 bases at V and 0 bases at J, with 7 bases between. DNA for the CDR3: TGCGCCAGCAGCGCAGGCATGAACACTGAAGCTTTCTTT. Its translation is CASSAGMNTEAFF.

This clonotype was counted at least ten times. The chain links TRBV28 to TRBJ2-2; D may be TRBD1 or TRBD2 (5 bases each). CDR3 length: 14 amino acids. The V gene lost 9 bases and the J gene lost 5 bases, with 16 bases spanning the gap. Germline assignment: CDR1 MDHEN and CDR2 SYDVKM. The CDR3 nucleotides are TGTGCCAGTTCCCGGGACCCCCAAACCGGGGAGCTGTTTTTT. Amino acid sequence: CASSRDPQTGELFF.

Ten or more counts support this clonotype. The chain links TRBV5-6 to TRBJ1-3; D is undetermined. CDR1 is SGHDT, CDR2 YYEEEE, per germline. V gave up 0 bases and J gave up 0 bases, with 10 bases separating them. The CDR3 sequence is 16 residues long. The chain's CDR3 is CASSLGPLLSGNTIYF. Here the CDR3 DNA reads TGTGCCAGCAGCTTGGGGCCACTACTCTCTGGAAACACCATATATTTT.

The sample holds many counts of this clonotype. This rearrangement joins TRBV6-2 or TRBV6-3 to TRBJ2-1, with 9 bases aligning to TRBD2. There are 16 residues in the CDR3. CDR1 and CDR2 (germline): MNHEY, SVGEGT. Trimming at V came to 5 bases and at J to 3 bases, leaving 8 bases not matched to a gene. CDR3 nucleotide sequence: TGTGCCAGCAGTACCCATAGCGGGGGACTCTACAATGAGCAGTTCTTC. This sequence encodes CASSTHSGGLYNEQFF.

This clonotype was counted a few times. A much larger clone differs from this one at a single base, so this may be a read error. The V call is TRBV2, the J call TRBJ2-7; no firm D call. V was shortened by 0 bases and J by 12 bases, with 9 bases between the two germline ends. The CDR3 contains 11 residues. The germline gives CDR1 SNHLY, CDR2 FYNNEI. CDR3 DNA: TGTGCCAGCAGTGAAGCCGTTAGGCGGTACTTC. Protein sequence: CASSEAVRRYF.

This clonotype was seen a handful of times. J is TRBJ1-2 and V is TRBV28; D not certain. V was cut by 4 bases and J by 3 bases, with 12 bases left in between. This CDR3 spans 14 amino acids. Germline V lookup: CDR1 MDHEN, CDR2 SYDVKM. In nucleotides, the CDR3 is TGTGCCAGCAGTTCTAGCCCAATCGACTATGGCTACACCTTC. This sequence encodes CASSSSPIDYGYTF.

On this clonotype: This sequence may be a read error, since a much larger clone differs from it by one base. The chain recombines TRBV20-1 with TRBJ1-1; the D gene is possibly TRBD1 (6 bases). The CDR3 loop spans 14 amino acids. Germline CDR1 DFQATT, CDR2 SNEGSKA (reference sequence). Trimming pared 0 bases from V and 12 bases from J, leaving 20 bases between. CDR3 amino acids: CSARDLQGKPEPFF. DNA for the CDR3: TGCAGTGCTAGAGATTTACAGGGCAAACCCGAACCTTTCTTT.

This clonotype was counted at least ten times. The V and J genes are TRBV6-1 and TRBJ2-2; 12 bases are shared with TRBD1. The CDR3 is made up of 16 amino acids. The V gene end was trimmed by 6 bases and the J gene end by 6 bases; junction bases not matched to a gene: 8. Germline values: CDR1 MNHNS, CDR2 SASEGT. In DNA form, the CDR3 reads TGTGCCAGCAGGACCGGGACAGGGGGCGCCGCCGGGGAGCTGTTTTTT. Amino acid sequence: CASRTGTGGAAGELFF.

This clonotype was observed many times. This CDR3 reads CASSGGTSYEQYF. CDR3 nucleotide sequence: TGTGCCAGCAGCGGGGGGACCTCCTACGAGCAGTACTTC. The genes are TRBV6-1 and TRBJ2-7, with 7 bases fitting TRBD2. This CDR3 region has 13 residues. Germline assignment: CDR1 MNHNS and CDR2 SASEGT. The junction had 2 bases not matched to a gene; V was cut back by 6 bases and J by 0 bases.